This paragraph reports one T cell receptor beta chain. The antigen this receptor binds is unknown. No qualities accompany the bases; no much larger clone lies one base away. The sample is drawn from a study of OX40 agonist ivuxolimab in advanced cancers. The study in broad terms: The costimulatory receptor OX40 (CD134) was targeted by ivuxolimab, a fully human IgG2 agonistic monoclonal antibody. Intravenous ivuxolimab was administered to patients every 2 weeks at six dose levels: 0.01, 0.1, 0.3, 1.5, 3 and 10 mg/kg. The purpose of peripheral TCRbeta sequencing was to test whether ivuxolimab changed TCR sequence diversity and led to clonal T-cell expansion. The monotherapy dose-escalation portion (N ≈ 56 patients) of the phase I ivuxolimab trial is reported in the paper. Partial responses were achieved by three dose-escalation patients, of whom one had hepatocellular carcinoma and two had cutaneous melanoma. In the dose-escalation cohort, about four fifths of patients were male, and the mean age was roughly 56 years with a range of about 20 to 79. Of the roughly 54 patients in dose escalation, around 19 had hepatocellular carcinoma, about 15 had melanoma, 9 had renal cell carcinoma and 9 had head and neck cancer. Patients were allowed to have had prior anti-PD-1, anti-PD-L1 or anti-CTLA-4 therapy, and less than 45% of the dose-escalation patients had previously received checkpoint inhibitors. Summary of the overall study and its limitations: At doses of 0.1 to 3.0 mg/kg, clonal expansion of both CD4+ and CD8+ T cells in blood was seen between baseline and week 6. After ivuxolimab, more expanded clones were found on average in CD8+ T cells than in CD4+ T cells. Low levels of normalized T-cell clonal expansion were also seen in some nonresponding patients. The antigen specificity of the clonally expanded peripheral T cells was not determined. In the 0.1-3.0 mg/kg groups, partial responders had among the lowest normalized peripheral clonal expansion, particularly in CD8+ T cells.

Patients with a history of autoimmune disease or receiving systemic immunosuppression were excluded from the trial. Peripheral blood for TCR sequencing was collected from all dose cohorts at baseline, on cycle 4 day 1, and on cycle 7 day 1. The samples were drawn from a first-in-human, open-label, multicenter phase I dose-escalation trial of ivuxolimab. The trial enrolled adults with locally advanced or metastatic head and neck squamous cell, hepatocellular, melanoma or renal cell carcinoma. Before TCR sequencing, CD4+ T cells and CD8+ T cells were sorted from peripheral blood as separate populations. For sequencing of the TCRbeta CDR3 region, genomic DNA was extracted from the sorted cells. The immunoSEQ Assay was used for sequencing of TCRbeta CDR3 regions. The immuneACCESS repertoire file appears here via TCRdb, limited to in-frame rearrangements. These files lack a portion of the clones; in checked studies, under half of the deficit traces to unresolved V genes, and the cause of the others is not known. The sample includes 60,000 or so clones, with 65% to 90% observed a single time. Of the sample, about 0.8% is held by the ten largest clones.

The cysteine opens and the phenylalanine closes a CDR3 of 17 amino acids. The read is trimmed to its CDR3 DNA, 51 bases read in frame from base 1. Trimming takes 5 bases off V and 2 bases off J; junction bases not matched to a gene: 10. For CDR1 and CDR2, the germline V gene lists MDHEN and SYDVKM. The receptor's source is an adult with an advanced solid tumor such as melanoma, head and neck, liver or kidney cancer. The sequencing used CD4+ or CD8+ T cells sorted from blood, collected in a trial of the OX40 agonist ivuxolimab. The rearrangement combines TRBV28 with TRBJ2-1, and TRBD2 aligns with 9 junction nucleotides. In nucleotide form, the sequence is TGTGCCAGCAGTCTCCCCCTGCGGGAGGGCCCCTACAATGAGCAGTTCTTC. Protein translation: CASSLPLREGPYNEQFF.